This T cell receptor beta chain was identified in a study of neurological immune-mediated disorders. Findings and limits, study-wide: No expanded-clone CDR3 amino acid sequence recurred across subjects, suggesting private TCR-beta repertoires.

The V and J ends lost 3 bases and 4 bases, in that order; junction bases with no gene match: 3. CDR1 SGHTS and CDR2 YDEGEE come from the germline V gene. The CDR3 totals 15 residues. Use was made of roughly 980,000 CD4+ or CD8+ T cells in sorted libraries. As for the cDNA, it was generated by 5'RACE with 10-nucleotide random UMIs. Every sequencing run produced over 180 million TCR-beta sequences, and the sequences from any one run covered 15-18 subjects. From the 5' RACE reads, TCRdb called clonotypes with MiXCR, one entry per CDR3 protein. This repertoire shows roughly 13,000 distinct CDR3 sequences, roughly 7% found once; its top ten account for roughly 24%. This clonotype was seen ten or more times. Its target is not known.

The clonotype comes from a middle-aged woman in good health. This chain uses TRBV5-8 with TRBJ2-1; 11 positions match TRBD2. Sequencing used CD8+ T cells from blood. CDR3 DNA: TGTGCCAGCAGCTCCGGGACTAGCGGATACAATGAGCAGTTCTTC. This gives the protein CASSSGTSGYNEQFF. Based on the CDR3 plus reference TRBV5-8 and TRBJ2-1, the full variable domain is EAGVTQSPTHLIKTRGQQATLRCSPISGHTSVYWYQQALGLGLQFLLWYDEGEERNRGNFPPRFSGRQFPNYSSELNVNALELEDSALYLCASSSGTSGYNEQFFGPGTRLTVL.